This T cell receptor beta chain comes out of a study of CD8+CD57+ T cells in acquired aplastic anemia. Study as a whole: Sequencing produced an average of approximately 10 million reads per healthy donor for CD4+ cells.

TCR beta VDJ and CDR3 were profiled, and genomic DNA was the template. TCRdb passed the reads through MiXCR, listing each CDR3 protein once. Of 180,000 or so distinct CDR3 sequences listed, around 45% are singletons. This clonotype was found many times. V shed 5 bases, J shed 3 bases, and the junction held 11 bases outside the gene matches. Germline-derived CDR1 and CDR2 are SGHAT and FQNNGV. There are 17 residues in the CDR3. Sequenced material: sorted CD4+, CD8+, or CD8+CD57+ T cells (not recorded which) from PBMCs. This sequence originates from a human donor in good health. The chain employs TRBV11-2 and TRBJ2-3, with 10 bases matching TRBD2. CDR3 sequence (DNA): TGTGCCAGCAGCGCGGGACTAGCGACGAGACTGACAGATACGCAGTATTTT. This translates into CASSAGLATRLTDTQYF.